These 10 T cell receptor beta chains originate from one sample sequenced in a study of T cell repertoires in cytomegalovirus infection (dated by TCRdb to the late 2010s). TCRdb shows the sequencer as Illumina HiSeq 1500. TCRdb trimmed public reads at Q25 via fastp, called clones via MiXCR and kept in-frame beta chains. Identical CDR3 proteins give one entry, which carries the most common genes and DNA. In all, the sample holds hundreds of thousands of distinct CDR3 sequences, and roughly a sixth of those were seen once. The ten largest clones capture more than 10% of the sample. Sample: PBMCs. The receptors come from a human donor in good health (CMV status not recorded). Some clones in this sample may be carry-over from other donors' samples.

This clonotype was recorded at least ten times. Written as DNA, the CDR3 is TGTGCCAGCAGGGGCGGGACAGGGGATCTCGGGGAGCTGTTTTTT. Protein: CASRGGTGDLGELFF. V gene TRBV12-3 or TRBV12-4 combines with J gene TRBJ2-2, with 10 bases aligning to TRBD1. The CDR3 runs 15 residues. V was pared by 6 bases and J by 7 bases, with 8 bases of the junction left unmatched.

The chain couples TRBV6-1 to TRBJ2-7, with D hard to call. The CDR3 has 16 amino acids. CDR1 is MNHNS, CDR2 SASEGT, per germline. Deletions cut 5 bases from V and 4 bases from J, with 21 bases between. In nucleotides, the CDR3 is TGTGCCAGCAGTTTTTGGCCACAAACCAACTTTTACGAGCAGTACTTC. Amino acids: CASSFWPQTNFYEQYF.

This clonotype was detected once. This chain uses TRBV10-3 with TRBJ2-7, with TRBD2 identical over 8 bases. Germline loops: CDR1 ENHRY, CDR2 SYGVKD. J lost 0 bases, V lost 3 bases, and 4 bases had no gene match. The length of the CDR3 is 15 residues. The CDR3: CAISDHGTSSYEQYF. Here the CDR3 DNA reads TGTGCCATCAGTGATCACGGGACTAGCTCCTACGAGCAGTACTTC.

The rearrangement uses TRBV9 and TRBJ2-3, with TRBD1 identical over 7 bases. The CDR3 loop spans 16 amino acids. The germline CDR1 and CDR2 sequences are SGDLS and YYNGEE. V lost 0 bases to trimming and J lost 0 bases; unmatched junction nucleotides: 4. This CDR3 reads CASSVAPGQSTDTQYF. CDR3 coding DNA: TGTGCCAGCAGCGTAGCTCCGGGACAGAGCACAGATACGCAGTATTTT.

This clonotype was detected a few times. The chain employs TRBV28 and TRBJ1-2; a weak D match, TRBD1 (5 bases). V was cut by 2 bases and J by 3 bases, with 16 bases left in between. Germline V gene lookup returns CDR1 MDHEN and CDR2 SYDVKM. This CDR3 has 16 residues. The CDR3 nucleotides read TGTGCCAGCAGTTTAAGGGGACCGGACATCTACTATGGCTACACCTTC. It translates to CASSLRGPDIYYGYTF.

Details on this clonotype: The junction and the germline gene differ at one end; a read error may be behind it. The chain uses TRBV7-6 and TRBJ2-2; 8 positions match TRBD1. The CDR3 has 14 residues. The germline V gene has CDR1 SGHVS and CDR2 FNYEAQ. The CDR3 loop reads CASSGQGGTGELFF. CDR3 sequence (DNA): TGTGCTAGCAGCGGACAGGGTGGCACCGGGGAGCTGTTTTTT.

This clonotype was seen ten or more times. The J gene is TRBJ2-3, the V gene TRBV15; perhaps TRBD1 as D (6 bases). The germline V gene has CDR1 LNHNV and CDR2 YYDKDF (reference sequence). V dropped 1 base and J dropped 6 bases, with 17 bases sitting between them. The CDR3 runs to 16 residues. The CDR3 bases are TGTGCCACCAGCAGAGCCGGGACACGGGGCGGCGATACGCAGTATTTT. It codes for CATSRAGTRGGDTQYF.

This clonotype was counted at least ten times. This sequence joins TRBV28 and TRBJ2-7, with 8 bases identical to TRBD1. The CDR3 has 12 amino acids. The germline CDR1 and CDR2 sequences are MDHEN and SYDVKM. The V gene end was trimmed by 8 bases and the J gene end by 2 bases; junction bases not matched to a gene: 2. The CDR3 is CASGTGPYEQYF. The CDR3 DNA follows: TGTGCCAGCGGGACAGGCCCCTACGAGCAGTACTTC. Complete variable domain (other parts from reference TRBV28 and TRBJ2-7): DVKVTQSSRYLVKRTGEKVFLECVQDMDHENMFWYRQDPGLGLRLIYFSYDVKMKEKGDIPEGYSVSREKKERFSLILESASTNQTSMYLCASGTGPYEQYFGPGTRLTVT.

This clonotype came up once. The chain couples TRBV10-3 to TRBJ2-1; tentatively, D is TRBD2 (6 bases). Looked up from germline, CDR1 is ENHRY and CDR2 is SYGVKD. The length of the CDR3 is 14 residues. V lost 10 bases and J 2 bases, leaving 15 bases between the germline ends. Here the CDR3 reads CATGAGIAYNEQFF. CDR3 sequence (DNA): TGTGCCACCGGGGCGGGGATAGCCTACAATGAGCAGTTCTTC.

This chain links TRBV27 with TRBJ2-1, with 12 bases aligning to TRBD2. V lost 6 bases, J lost 1 base, and 13 bases stayed unmatched. This CDR3 has 19 residues. Germline V gives CDR1 MNHEY, CDR2 SMNVEV (reference sequence). The CDR3 here is CASSPGTSGSQRSYNEQFF. In nucleotides, the CDR3 is TGTGCCAGCAGCCCGGGGACTAGCGGGTCCCAGAGGTCCTACAATGAGCAGTTCTTC.